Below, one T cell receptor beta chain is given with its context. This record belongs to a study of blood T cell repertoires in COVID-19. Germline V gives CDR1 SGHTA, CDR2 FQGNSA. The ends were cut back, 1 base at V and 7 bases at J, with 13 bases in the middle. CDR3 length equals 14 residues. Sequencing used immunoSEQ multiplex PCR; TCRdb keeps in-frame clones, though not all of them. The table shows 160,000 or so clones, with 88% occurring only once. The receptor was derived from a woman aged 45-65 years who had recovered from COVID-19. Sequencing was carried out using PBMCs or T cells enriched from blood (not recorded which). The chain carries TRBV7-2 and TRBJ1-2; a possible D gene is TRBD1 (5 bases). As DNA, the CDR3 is TGTGCCAGCAGCTTAGGAGGCAGGGTCGGTGGCTACACCTTC. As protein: CASSLGGRVGGYTF.